This T cell receptor beta chain is drawn from a study of control samples from healthy donors and cancer patients. Germline-derived CDR1 and CDR2 are MNHNY and SVGAGI (reference sequence). Trimming stripped 8 bases from V and 0 bases from J, with 10 bases between. This CDR3 is built from 14 residues. TCRdb's copy holds only in-frame clones and misses some; the assay was immunoSEQ multiplex PCR. Of roughly 88,000 clones in the sample, about 92% were seen once. The chain combines TRBV6-6 with TRBJ1-4; D unresolved. Material for sequencing was blood. This receptor was taken from a man between 18 and 35 years old in good health. The DNA for the CDR3 is TGTGCCAGCTCGCGTCAGGCAACTAATGAAAAACTGTTTTTT. It encodes CASSRQATNEKLFF.